The present entry profiles one TCR beta chain with its context. Its antigen is currently unknown. This record belongs to a study of vaccination effects on CD4 cells after COVID-19. Study overall: Post-vaccine sampling occurred a median 72 days after the second dose. Regarding the study as a whole: Researchers report that only 1 of 255 vaccine-induced clones in healthy vaccinees cross-reacted with common cold coronaviruses.

CD4+ T cells were isolated after less than 12 days of culture. Participants each got two BNT162b2 or mRNA-1273 vaccine doses. The V gene's germline CDR1 is SGHKS and CDR2 YYEKEE (reference sequence). V lost 4 bases and J 0 bases, leaving 15 bases between the germline ends. The CDR3 is made up of 16 amino acids. Sequencing used immunoSEQ multiplex PCR; TCRdb keeps in-frame clones, though not all of them. The repertoire holds around 50,000 clones, with roughly two thirds as singletons. This clonotype originated in a human donor who received a COVID-19 vaccine. The sample consisted of CD4+ T cells from PBMCs cultured without peptide, taken after COVID-19 vaccination. The genes are TRBV5-5 and TRBJ2-3; D possibly corresponds to TRBD2 (6 bases). The CDR3 coding sequence is TGTGCCAGCAGCCCTTTAGCGGCTCCTAGCACAGATACGCAGTATTTT. The encoded protein is CASSPLAAPSTDTQYF.